A selection of T cell receptor beta chains follows, all from one sample in a study of T cells in Graves' hyperthyroidism and ophthalmopathy. TCRdb called the multiplex PCR reads again in MiXCR, with one record for every CDR3 protein. The sample contains some 740,000 distinct CDR3 sequences, around 13% of which appear only once. The material sequenced was blood. The receptors stem from a woman aged 18-29 years with Graves' hyperthyroidism. Each CDR3 is given with its conserved first and last residue. A D gene is named only where the DNA matches it firmly. Part of the rows lack a size; the others show once, few, many or a class for expanded clones.

D | J | V | size | DNA | CDR3
TRBD1 | TRBJ2-7 | TRBV3-1 | many | TGTGCCAGCAGCCAAAGGTGGGGACAGACTTACGAGCAGTACTTC | CASSQRWGQTYEQYF
NA | TRBJ1-1 | TRBV20-1 | many | TGCAGTGCTAGAGATCAGGGGACGAACACTGAAGCTTTCTTT | CSARDQGTNTEAFF
TRBD2 | TRBJ2-7 | TRBV28 | many | TGTGCCAGCAGTTTACCACTAGCGGGAGGTGCCTACGAGCAGTACTTC | CASSLPLAGGAYEQYF
TRBD2 | TRBJ2-1 | TRBV5-1 | few | TGCGCCAGCAGCCCGGGGACTAGCAAGCTAATATCTAATGAGCAGTTCTTC | CASSPGTSKLISNEQFF
TRBD2 | TRBJ2-1 | TRBV7-3 | many | TGTGCCACGCAGCTATCTAGCGGGAGTGAGCAGTTCTTC | CATQLSSGSEQFF
TRBD2 | TRBJ2-3 | TRBV7-9 | NA | TGTGCCAGCAGCTTAGAAAGGGCTAGCGGGACTGTGACAGATACGCAGTATTTT | CASSLERASGTVTDTQYF
NA | TRBJ2-3 | TRBV20-1 | many | TGCAGTGCTAGAGATGAGACAGTGATCACAGATACGCAGTATTTT | CSARDETVITDTQYF
NA | TRBJ2-7 | TRBV29-1 | NA | TGCAGCGTTGAAAGGCTAGCGTCCTACGAGCAGTACTTC | CSVERLASYEQYF
NA | TRBJ1-4 | TRBV20-1 | many | TGCAGTGCTAAACGCACCGCTAATGAAAAACTGTTTTTT | CSAKRTANEKLFF
NA | TRBJ2-7 | TRBV7-9 | few | TGTGCCAGCAGCTTAACGGTGGCAGGGAGCAACGAGCAGTACTTC | CASSLTVAGSNEQYF
TRBD2 | TRBJ2-3 | TRBV29-1 | many | TGCAGCGTCACTGCCCTGGGGGGGTTGGGCACAGATACGCAGTATTTT | CSVTALGGLGTDTQYF
TRBD2 | TRBJ2-3 | TRBV30 | many | TGTGCCTGGAGTGTACGTGGCGGGGAGGGAGATACGCAGTATTTT | CAWSVRGGEGDTQYF
NA | TRBJ2-7 | TRBV5-1 | many | TGCGCCAGCAGCTTGGTCTTACGAGGCGAGCAGTACTTC | CASSLVLRGEQYF
TRBD2 | TRBJ2-2 | TRBV9 | NA | TGTGCCAGCAGCGTAGGAGGTAGCGGGAGGGCATACGGGGAGCTGTTTTTT | CASSVGGSGRAYGELFF
NA | TRBJ2-1 | TRBV5-1 | few | TGCGCCAGCAGTCCTTCCGGGACCAAGAGCTACAATGAGCAGTTCTTC | CASSPSGTKSYNEQFF
NA | TRBJ1-2 | TRBV7-9 | NA | TGTGCCAGCAGCCTTCTTGACACTTATGGCTACACCTTC | CASSLLDTYGYTF
NA | TRBJ2-2 | TRBV29-1 | many | TGCAGCGTTGTGGAGAACTCGAACACCGGGGAGCTGTTTTTT | CSVVENSNTGELFF
NA | TRBJ2-7 | TRBV6-1 | few | TGTGCCAGCAGTTCCCCCGGGGCTAGCGCGAACCCTTGGTCCTACGAGCAGTACTTC | CASSSPGASANPWSYEQYF
NA | TRBJ2-2 | TRBV18 | many | TGTGCCAGCTCGTCCGGGACGGCGAACACCGGGGAGCTGTTTTTT | CASSSGTANTGELFF
NA | TRBJ2-1 | TRBV2 | NA | TGTGCCATCTACCCGGGAGCCTACAATGAGCAGTTCTTC | CAIYPGAYNEQFF
NA | TRBJ2-1 | TRBV11-3 | NA | TGTGCCAGCAGCTACAGGAGCTCCCACAATGAGCAGTTCTTC | CASSYRSSHNEQFF
TRBD1 | TRBJ2-5 | TRBV7-9 | few | TGTGCCAGCAGCTCTCCTCGGGGTAGGGGGCTGCAAGAGACCCAGTGCTTC | CASSSPRGRGLQETQCF
NA | TRBJ2-2 | TRBV29-1 | few | TGCAGCGTTGACGGGAACACCGGGGAGCTGTTTTTT | CSVDGNTGELFF
NA | TRBJ2-6 | TRBV24-1 | NA | TGTGCCACCAGTGCCGACACCTACCACTCTGGGGCCAACGTCCTGACTTTC | CATSADTYHSGANVLTF
NA | TRBJ1-5 | TRBV4-1 | few | TGCGCCAGCAGTGAAGTCAGAGCCCTCAATCAGCCCCAGCATTTT | CASSEVRALNQPQHF
NA | TRBJ2-1 | TRBV9 | NA | TGTGCCAGCAGCGTACCTCACCCTACTAGTTCCCAGGACAATGAGCAGTTCTTC | CASSVPHPTSSQDNEQFF